These 2 T cell receptor beta chains were all obtained from the same sample, sequenced in a study of T cell repertoires in cytomegalovirus infection. These receptors' antigens are unknown. MiXCR, applied by TCRdb to the reads, yields one record per CDR3 protein. The sample shows around 800,000 distinct CDR3 sequences, about 31% of them seen only once. The sample in question was cultured CD8+ T cells from PBMCs, obtained from culture after CMV antigen stimulation. The receptors derive from a human donor in good health (CMV status not recorded). Some clones in this sample may be carry-over from other donors' samples.

This clonotype was seen a handful of times. The chain joins TRBV27 to TRBJ2-1, with D uncertain. V shed 3 bases and J shed 3 bases, with 9 bases lying between them. Germline values: CDR1 MNHEY, CDR2 SMNVEV (reference sequence). The CDR3 extends over 14 amino acids. The CDR3 nucleotides are TGTGCCAGCAGTTTTGGGGTGGGCTACAATGAGCAGTTCTTC. Translating it yields CASSFGVGYNEQFF.

The chain uses TRBV4-1 and TRBJ2-5; D gene uncertain. The V and J ends lost 3 bases and 4 bases respectively, with 15 bases between them. CDR1 is MGHRA, CDR2 YSYEKL, per germline. This CDR3 is built from 15 residues. The CDR3 spells CASSQAARSGETQYF. CDR3 coding DNA: TGCGCCAGCAGCCAGGCGGCAAGGTCAGGAGAGACCCAGTACTTC.